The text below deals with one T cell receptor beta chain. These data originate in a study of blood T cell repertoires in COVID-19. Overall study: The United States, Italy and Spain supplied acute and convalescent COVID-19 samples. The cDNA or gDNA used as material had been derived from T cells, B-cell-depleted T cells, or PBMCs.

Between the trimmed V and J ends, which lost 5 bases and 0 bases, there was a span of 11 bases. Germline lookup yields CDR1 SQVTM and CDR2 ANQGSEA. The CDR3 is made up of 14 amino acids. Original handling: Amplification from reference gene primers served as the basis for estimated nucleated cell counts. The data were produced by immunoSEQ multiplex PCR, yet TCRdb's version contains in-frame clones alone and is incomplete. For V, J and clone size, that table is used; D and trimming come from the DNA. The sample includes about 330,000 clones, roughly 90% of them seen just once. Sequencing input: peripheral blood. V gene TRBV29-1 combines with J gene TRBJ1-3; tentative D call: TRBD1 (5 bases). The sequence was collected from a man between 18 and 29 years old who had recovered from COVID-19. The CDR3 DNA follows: TGCAGCGTTCGGACATCCCTCTCTGGAAACACCATATATTTT. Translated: CSVRTSLSGNTIYF.